This T cell receptor (beta chain) was sequenced during a study of cytomegalovirus exposure and HLA in healthy donors. Study-wide context: A prior analysis found around 110 million unique TCR beta sequences from 170 million or so T cells. Study observations and caveats: Accounts indicate the classifier identified cytomegalovirus status with strong specificity and sensitivity.

PCR used 60 Vbeta primers and 13 Jbeta primers. The data were produced by immunoSEQ multiplex PCR, yet TCRdb's version contains in-frame clones alone and is incomplete. Here the sample spans some 100,000 clones, about 75% being singletons. CDR1 is LGHNA and CDR2 is YSLEER in the germline V gene. V was clipped by 3 bases and J by 5 bases, with 13 bases between them. The CDR3 covers 14 residues. As for this clone: Its antigen remains unknown.

This chain links TRBV4-3 with TRBJ2-5; tentative D call: TRBD1 (6 bases). The receptor comes from a male donor in good health and CMV-seropositive. The sample consisted of PBMCs. CDR3 region: CASSQEQGRETQYF. Here the CDR3 DNA reads TGCGCCAGCAGCCAGGAACAGGGTCGGGAGACCCAGTACTTC.